The rows below give T cell receptor beta chains drawn from one sample of a study of relationships among human T cell subsets. TCRdb reanalysed the multiplex PCR reads using MiXCR and keeps one entry per CDR3 protein. The table records roughly 7,000 distinct CDR3 sequences, under 70% of them present only once. The sample consisted of naive and transitional (CD45RA+) T cells sorted from blood. These TCRs come from a man aged 35-49 years in good health. CDR3s include the opening cysteine and the closing phenylalanine or tryptophan. A D gene is named only where the DNA matches it firmly. Only part of the rows carry a size: once, few, many, or a class if the clone is expanded.

CDR3 length	clone size	D gene	V gene	J gene	CDR3 DNA	CDR3 protein
11	NA	TRBD1	TRBV29-1	TRBJ2-5	TGCAGCGCACAGGGGGGAGAGACCCAGTACTTC	CSAQGGETQYF
18	NA	TRBD2	TRBV27	TRBJ2-5	TGTGCCAGCAGTTCGGGGACTAGCGGGAGGGCCCGTTCGGAGACCCAGTACTTC	CASSSGTSGRARSETQYF
16	NA	TRBD1	TRBV7-9	TRBJ1-2	TGTGCCAGCAGCTCCACGCTCGGGACAGCGAACTATGGCTACACCTTC	CASSSTLGTANYGYTF
13	once	NA	TRBV27	TRBJ2-4	TGTGCCAGCAGTTCGCCCCTTTTAGACATTCAGTACTTC	CASSSPLLDIQYF
13	few	TRBD1	TRBV6-5	TRBJ2-2	TGTGCCAGCAACCCAGGGGGCACCGGGGAGCTGTTTTTT	CASNPGGTGELFF
14	NA	NA	TRBV28	TRBJ1-3	TGTGCCAGCAGTTTATCGGGGACTGGAAACACCATATATTTT	CASSLSGTGNTIYF
15	NA	NA	TRBV19	TRBJ1-2	TGTGCCAGTAGTATAGTCCGGCAGTACAACTATGGCTACACCTTC	CASSIVRQYNYGYTF
15	NA	TRBD1	TRBV5-1	TRBJ2-7	TGCGCCAGCAGCCCAACCGGGACAGGGGTCTACGAGCAGTACTTC	CASSPTGTGVYEQYF
13	few	NA	TRBV6-6	TRBJ1-5	TGTGCCGTCCACAGGGTAGGGGGACAGCCCCAGCATTTT	CAVHRVGGQPQHF
16	NA	TRBD2	TRBV6-5	TRBJ2-3	TGTGCCAGCAGTCCGGGGCCGGGAGGGACCACAGATACGCAGTATTTT	CASSPGPGGTTDTQYF
15	few	TRBD2	TRBV28	TRBJ2-3	TGTGCCAGCACCCGAACTAGCGGGGCCACAGATACGCAGTATTTT	CASTRTSGATDTQYF
15	NA	TRBD1	TRBV7-9	TRBJ2-7	TGTGCCAGCAGCCGAGGGGGCACACAAGCCTACGAGCAGTACTTC	CASSRGGTQAYEQYF
14	NA	NA	TRBV20-1	TRBJ2-7	TGCAGTGCTAGTGATGGGGGCCTGAGATACGAGCAGTACTTC	CSASDGGLRYEQYF
12	medium-sized	NA	TRBV6-6	TRBJ2-6	TGTGCCAGCAGCTCAACGATCAACGTCCTGACTTTC	CASSSTINVLTF
16	NA	TRBD1	TRBV2	TRBJ2-3	TGTGCCAGCAGTGAAGCGAGGATCCTGGGACAGCATACGCAGTATTTT	CASSEARILGQHTQYF
16	NA	TRBD2	TRBV4-2	TRBJ2-7	TGTGCCAGCAGCCAGGCAACTAGCGGGAGTGCCTACGAGCAGTACTTC	CASSQATSGSAYEQYF
14	NA	NA	TRBV28	TRBJ1-5	TGTGCCTCAACAGTTAGACAGTCCGTGGGGTCCCAGCATTTT	CASTVRQSVGSQHF
13	NA	NA	TRBV6-6	TRBJ1-2	TGTGCCAGCAGCCCCGAGGGGAACTATGGCTACACCTTC	CASSPEGNYGYTF